Detailed here is one T cell receptor (beta chain). The length of the CDR3 is 18 residues. Germline CDR1 is SGHTA and CDR2 is FQGNSA. V was pared by 4 bases and J by 0 bases, with 19 bases between. Source study methods: Using reference gene primer amplification, nucleated cell counts were estimated. Method: immunoSEQ multiplex PCR; TCRdb's copy keeps in-frame clones and lacks some. The V and J calls and clone size are taken from that table; D and trimming were inferred from the DNA. The table records 110,000 to 150,000 clones, approximately 88% of them present only once. This specimen belongs to a study of blood T cell repertoires in COVID-19. About the research overall: Acute and convalescent COVID-19 samples came from the United States, Italy and Spain. The analysed material was cDNA or gDNA that came from T cells, B-cell-depleted T cells, or PBMCs.

Sequencing was performed on peripheral blood. The sequence came from a woman aged 45 to 65 with acute or convalescent COVID-19. J is TRBJ1-3 and V is TRBV7-2; maybe TRBD1 (6 bases). CDR3 protein: CASSSTSGQPFSGNTIYF. In nucleotides, the CDR3 is TGTGCCAGCAGCTCCACTTCCGGACAGCCCTTCTCTGGAAACACCATATATTTT.